The 29 T cell receptor beta chains in this list originate from one sample, sequenced in a study of cytomegalovirus exposure and HLA in healthy donors. Clones were sequenced by immunoSEQ multiplex PCR, and TCRdb holds only the in-frame ones, with some missing. The sample consists of roughly 200,000 clones, about 81% of them appearing once. Sequenced sample: PBMCs. Receptors originate from a woman under 40 in good health and CMV-seronegative.

This clone was found once. V is TRBV6-5 and J is TRBJ1-3; D is ambiguous. Trimming took 5 bases from V and 0 from J, leaving 8 bases between them. Germline values: CDR1 MNHEY, CDR2 SVGAGI. This CDR3 spans 14 amino acids. The CDR3 sequence: CASSQQHSGNTIYF. CDR3 in DNA: TGTGCCAGCAGTCAACAGCACTCTGGAAACACCATATATTTT.

The chain employs TRBV15 and TRBJ2-2, with 10 bases matching TRBD2. V dropped 3 bases and J dropped 6; count of bases not matched to a gene: 4. CDR3 size: 15 residues. Germline V lookup: CDR1 LNHNV, CDR2 YYDKDF (reference sequence). This chain's CDR3 is CATSRASGSPGELFF. The CDR3 coding sequence is TGTGCCACCAGCAGGGCTAGCGGGAGTCCCGGGGAGCTGTTTTTT.

A remark on this clone: The same CDR3 is also encoded by other DNA sequences in this sample. The chain recombines TRBV30 with TRBJ1-2; D is unresolved. Germline assignment: CDR1 GTSNPN and CDR2 SVGIG (reference sequence). V dropped 3 bases and J dropped 2 bases, with 10 bases sitting between them. The CDR3 runs to 13 residues. The CDR3 spells CAWSLGINYGYTF. The CDR3, as DNA: TGTGCCTGGAGCCTAGGAATAAACTATGGCTACACCTTC.

This chain uses TRBV5-1 with TRBJ1-1; D not certain. The V and J ends lost 2 bases and 3 bases respectively, with 20 bases between them. Germline CDR1 SGHRS, CDR2 YFSETQ. CDR3 length equals 17 residues. The CDR3, as DNA: TGCGCCAGCAGCTTCGCCTGGACGGCCAAGCGGGACACTGAAGCTTTCTTT. Its protein product is CASSFAWTAKRDTEAFF.

The chain links TRBV7-9 to TRBJ2-7; D possibly corresponds to TRBD1 (6 bases). V was pared by 2 bases and J by 3 bases, with 14 bases between. This CDR3 is 15 amino acids long. Germline V gene data show CDR1 as SEHNR and CDR2 as FQNEAQ (reference sequence). In nucleotides, the CDR3 is TGTGCCAGCAGCTTAAGGGGTAGGGGGAGCTACGAGCAGTACTTC. Amino acid sequence: CASSLRGRGSYEQYF.

This clone turned up a few times. V gene TRBV11-2 combines with J gene TRBJ2-1; D ambiguous. CDR3 length: 14 amino acids. Trimming shortened V by 1 base and J by 10 bases, and 14 bases separated the two germline ends. Germline V lookup: CDR1 SGHAT, CDR2 FQNNGV. The CDR3 coding sequence is TGTGCCAGCAGCTTAGTACCCTCAGGCCCCGAGCAGTTCTTC. Protein: CASSLVPSGPEQFF.

This chain uses TRBV6-5 with TRBJ2-7; TRBD2 is a possible D gene (5 bases). Per germline, CDR1 MNHEY and CDR2 SVGAGI. The CDR3 totals 14 residues. Trimming took 2 bases from V and 4 from J, leaving 12 bases between them. The CDR3 loop is CASSYGEGTYEQYF. CDR3 nucleotides: TGTGCCAGCAGTTACGGCGAGGGTACATACGAGCAGTACTTC.

Here the CDR3 DNA reads TGCGCCAGCAGCTTAGGACAGGGGGATTCACCCCTCCACTTT. Translating it yields CASSLGQGDSPLHF. The chain carries TRBV5-1 and TRBJ1-6; 10 bases align to TRBD1. Germline V gene lookup returns CDR1 SGHRS and CDR2 YFSETQ. The junction had 1 base not matched to a gene; V was cut back by 2 bases and J by 8 bases. This CDR3 region has 14 residues.

V and J are TRBV2 and TRBJ2-7; D is ambiguous. Germline V lookup: CDR1 SNHLY, CDR2 FYNNEI. V was clipped by 1 base and J by 3 bases, with 19 bases between them. The CDR3 extends over 17 amino acids. The CDR3 is CASSEVNLGPKFYEQYF. The CDR3 coding sequence is TGTGCCAGCAGTGAAGTCAACCTGGGCCCCAAATTCTACGAGCAGTACTTC.

CDR3 residues: CATSIPGQGPLHEQYF. CDR3 DNA: TGTGCCACCAGCATCCCCGGACAGGGACCCCTCCACGAGCAGTACTTC. This rearrangement joins TRBV15 to TRBJ2-7; 8 nucleotides match TRBD1. Germline CDR1 LNHNV, CDR2 YYDKDF (reference sequence). Trimming removed 4 bases from V and 5 bases from J; junction bases left unmatched: 13. The CDR3 covers 16 residues.

This chain links TRBV12-5 with TRBJ1-5; no firm D call. Germline V gives CDR1 LGHNT, CDR2 FRNRAP. Between the trimmed V and J ends, which lost 6 bases and 12 bases, there was a span of 15 bases. The CDR3 is made up of 12 amino acids. The CDR3 region has the DNA TGTGCTAGTGGGGTCGATAGGGAGAACCAGCATTTT. It is translated as CASGVDRENQHF.

This clone has only one observation. The chain couples TRBV19 to TRBJ1-1; no firm D call. Germline CDR1 and CDR2: LNHDA and SQIVND (reference sequence). The CDR3 sequence is 16 residues long. Trimming cost V 1 base and J 6 bases, with 18 bases left between them. CDR3 in amino acids: CASSIVLAEGKSEAFF. DNA of the CDR3: TGTGCCAGTAGTATAGTTCTGGCAGAGGGAAAGTCTGAAGCTTTCTTT.

V gene TRBV7-9 combines with J gene TRBJ2-5; the match to TRBD2 covers 12 bases. The germline CDR1 and CDR2 sequences are SEHNR and FQNEAQ (reference sequence). V shed 5 bases and J 3 bases; nucleotides not matched to a gene: 7. The CDR3 is made up of 16 amino acids. CDR3 in DNA: TGTGCCAGCAGCCCGACTAGCGGGAGATGGGAAGAGACCCAGTACTTC. Its protein is CASSPTSGRWEETQYF.

The CDR3 reads CASSEAAVTDTQYF. The CDR3 coding sequence is TGTGCCAGCAGTGAAGCGGCCGTTACAGATACGCAGTATTTT. The rearrangement links TRBV6-1 to TRBJ2-3; the D is unclear. In germline, CDR1 is MNHNS, CDR2 SASEGT. The V and J ends lost 0 bases and 3 bases respectively, with 7 bases between them. The CDR3 has 14 amino acids.

The rearrangement joins TRBV6-5 to TRBJ2-1; 11 bases line up with TRBD1. The CDR3 contains 15 residues. V lost 8 bases, J lost 5 bases, and 8 bases stayed unmatched. The germline V gene encodes CDR1 MNHEY and CDR2 SVGAGI. The CDR3, as DNA: TGTGCCAGCGCCCGGACAGGGGGCGCGAACAATGAGCAGTTCTTC. Its protein product is CASARTGGANNEQFF.

The CDR3 DNA is TGTGCCAGCGCTCCAGGGGGCTTTGGCACTGAAGCTTTCTTT. Its translation: CASAPGGFGTEAFF. The chain couples TRBV10-3 to TRBJ1-1; TRBD1 matches 8 bases. Germline CDR1 and CDR2: ENHRY and SYGVKD. The junction had 11 bases not matched to a gene; V was cut back by 10 bases and J by 4 bases. The CDR3 is 14 amino acids.

The genes are TRBV19 and TRBJ1-2; D perhaps matches TRBD1 (5 bases). The ends were cut back, 0 bases at V and 8 bases at J, with 19 bases in the middle. This CDR3 is 16 amino acids long. Germline lookup yields CDR1 LNHDA and CDR2 SQIVND (reference sequence). CDR3 protein: CASSIDKYGGTIGYTF. The CDR3 DNA follows: TGTGCCAGTAGTATAGATAAATACGGCGGGACGATAGGCTACACCTTC.

This clone was seen a single time. The chain is built from TRBV19 and TRBJ1-2; TRBD1 matches 7 bases. Germline-derived CDR1 and CDR2 are LNHDA and SQIVND (reference sequence). Unmatched junction bases numbered 8, after V lost 3 bases and J lost 4 bases. The CDR3 sequence is 15 residues long. CDR3 nucleotide sequence: TGTGCCAGTAGTATCTCGACAGGGAGCGCCTATGGCTACACCTTC. Translation gives CASSISTGSAYGYTF.

The rearrangement uses TRBV30 and TRBJ1-4; a weak D match, TRBD1 (5 bases). In germline, CDR1 is GTSNPN, CDR2 SVGIG (reference sequence). V dropped 0 bases and J dropped 5 bases, with 13 bases sitting between them. CDR3 length: 15 residues. The CDR3 is CAWSVMDNANEKLFF. CDR3 DNA sequence: TGTGCCTGGAGTGTAATGGACAACGCAAATGAAAAACTGTTTTTT.

In this sample, this clone turned up a few times. The rearrangement joins TRBV9 to TRBJ1-2, with D unresolved. V shed 3 bases and J shed 5 bases, with 17 bases lying between them. The length of the CDR3 is 15 residues. Per germline, CDR1 SGDLS and CDR2 YYNGEE. CDR3 DNA: TGTGCCAGCAGCGCCCGCCGGGAGCGAGGGTATGGCTACACCTTC. Encoded protein: CASSARRERGYGYTF.

The V and J genes are TRBV29-1 and TRBJ2-5; 7 bases match TRBD2. The length of the CDR3 is 14 residues. V was clipped by 4 bases and J by 5 bases; unmatched bases: 10. Germline assignment: CDR1 SQVTM and CDR2 ANQGSEA. In DNA, the CDR3 is TGCAGCGTTGGTGAACACCCGCGGGAGGAGACCCAGTACTTC. Protein sequence: CSVGEHPREETQYF.

This chain connects TRBV2 to TRBJ2-1; unclear D gene. The CDR3 contains 13 residues. Deletions cut 7 bases from V and 1 base from J, with 8 bases between. Germline V gene data show CDR1 as SNHLY and CDR2 as FYNNEI. CDR3 sequence reads: CASMRRSYNEQFF. The CDR3 DNA is TGTGCCAGCATGAGGCGGTCCTACAATGAGCAGTTCTTC.

The CDR3 bases are TGTGCCAGCCGCCGACAGGGGAATTCCTACGAGCAGTACTTC. Translated, it gives CASRRQGNSYEQYF. The chain is built from TRBV27 and TRBJ2-7; 8 positions agree with TRBD1. The CDR3 has 14 residues. CDR1 is MNHEY and CDR2 is SMNVEV in the germline V gene (reference sequence). Trimming cost V 8 bases and J 1 base; bases outside gene matches: 7.

Of note for this clone: The germline gene is not matched at one end of the junction; a read error may be the cause. The gene calls are TRBV7-8 and TRBJ1-1; unclear D gene. CDR3 size: 14 residues. Looked up from germline, CDR1 is SGHVS and CDR2 is FQNEAQ. DNA for the CDR3: TGTGCCAGCACCTTAGCCTCGGTAAACACTGAAGCTTTCTTT. It yields the protein CASTLASVNTEAFF.

J is TRBJ2-7 and V is TRBV7-2, with a possible D match to TRBD1 (5 bases). The germline V gene has CDR1 SGHTA and CDR2 FQGNSA. The CDR3 runs to 16 residues. V lost 0 bases to trimming and J lost 1 base, with 13 bases between them. The CDR3 DNA follows: TGTGCCAGCAGCTTAGCGTTTACGGACAATTCCTACGAGCAGTACTTC. It codes for CASSLAFTDNSYEQYF.

V gene TRBV6-5 combines with J gene TRBJ1-2; D gene unclear. Deletions cut 0 bases from V and 3 bases from J, with 8 bases between. The CDR3 runs 14 residues. Germline assignment: CDR1 MNHEY and CDR2 SVGAGI. CDR3 loop: CASSYSTKDYGYTF. The CDR3 DNA follows: TGTGCCAGCAGTTACTCCACAAAAGACTATGGCTACACCTTC.

This rearrangement joins TRBV5-4 to TRBJ1-2; 7 bases are shared with TRBD1. The V segment lost 3 bases and the J segment 6 bases; nucleotides outside the gene matches: 8. Germline CDR1 SGHNT, CDR2 YYREEE (reference sequence). The CDR3 spans 14 residues. This chain's CDR3 is CASSSEPGTDGYTF. The CDR3 coding sequence is TGTGCCAGCAGCTCTGAACCCGGGACAGATGGCTACACCTTC.

This chain uses TRBV25-1 with TRBJ2-7, with 7 bases aligning to TRBD1. CDR3 length: 13 amino acids. The germline gives CDR1 MGHDK, CDR2 SYGVNS. After removal of 4 bases from V and 6 bases from J, the junction contained 6 bases not matched to a gene. Here the CDR3 DNA reads TGTGCCAGCAGTGTAAAAGACAGGGTCGAGCAGTACTTC. Translation gives CASSVKDRVEQYF.

This chain links TRBV27 with TRBJ2-1; D gene unclear. The CDR3 totals 14 residues. CDR1 is MNHEY, CDR2 SMNVEV, per germline (reference sequence). Trimming stripped 2 bases from V and 6 bases from J, with 11 bases between. CDR3 amino acids: CASSLALGLNEQFF. Written as DNA, the CDR3 is TGTGCCAGCAGTTTAGCCCTAGGTCTCAATGAGCAGTTCTTC.